This TCR beta chain was sequenced during a study of blood T cells in healthy people across ages. PCR was performed a second time for about 7 to 12 cycles using a sample-barcoded 5' primer and a J-beta primer mix. MiXCR, applied by TCRdb to the 5' RACE reads, yields one record per CDR3 protein. Among 1.2 million to 1.5 million distinct CDR3 sequences, roughly 64% were seen once, and the ten largest hold approximately 7%. V shed 1 base and J shed 8 bases, with 12 bases lying between them. Germline values: CDR1 SGHTA, CDR2 FQGNSA. The CDR3 spans 14 residues. The TCR originated in a man aged 18 to 30 in good health. The sequenced sample consisted of blood. The chain recombines TRBV7-2 with TRBJ2-1; no clear D gene. The CDR3 loop reads CASSLVTPLDEQFF. For the CDR3, the DNA is TGTGCCAGCAGCTTAGTTACTCCCCTGGATGAGCAGTTCTTC.